This T cell receptor beta chain was identified in a study of human T cells and chemical hapten exposure. V lost 4 bases to trimming and J lost 1 base, with 3 bases between them. CDR3 size: 13 residues. Germline values: CDR1 SGHRS, CDR2 YFSETQ. Time point: patch test 3, about 24 weeks after DPC sensitization. Regarding treatment: therapeutic diphenylcyclopropenone sensitization with weekly scalp DPC. Samples of blood were obtained prior to the application of each patch test. MiXCR was run by TCRdb on the RACE reads, yielding one entry per CDR3 protein. The data hold over 150,000 distinct CDR3 sequences, with around a quarter observed a single time.

The sequencing used whole blood, collected in connection with sensitization to the hapten diphenylcyclopropenone (DPC). This receptor was obtained from a woman between 18 and 30 years old with alopecia areata. Some clones in this sample may be carry-over from other donors' samples. The rearrangement joins TRBV5-1 to TRBJ2-6, with unresolved D. Written as DNA, the CDR3 is TGCGCCAGCAGCGATTCTGGGGCCAACGTCCTGACTTTC. Residues: CASSDSGANVLTF.